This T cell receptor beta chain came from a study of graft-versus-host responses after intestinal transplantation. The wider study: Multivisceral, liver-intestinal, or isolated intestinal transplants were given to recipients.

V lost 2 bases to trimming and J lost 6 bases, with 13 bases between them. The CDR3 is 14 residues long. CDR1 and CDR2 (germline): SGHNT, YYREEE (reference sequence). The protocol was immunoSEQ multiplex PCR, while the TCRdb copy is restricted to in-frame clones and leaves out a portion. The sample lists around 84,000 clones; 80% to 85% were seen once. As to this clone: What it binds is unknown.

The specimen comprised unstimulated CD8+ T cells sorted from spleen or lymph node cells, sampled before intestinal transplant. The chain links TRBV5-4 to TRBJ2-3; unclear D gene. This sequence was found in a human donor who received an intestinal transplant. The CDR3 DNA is TGTGCCAGCAGCTTAATACTTTCGGAGGATACGCAGTATTTT. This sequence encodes CASSLILSEDTQYF.